This T cell receptor beta chain stems from a study of neurological immune-mediated disorders. Whole-study results and caveats: The study found the most TCR clonal expansion in HTLV-1-associated myelopathy and the least in multiple sclerosis, below healthy controls.

The sample holds many counts of this clonotype. Its antigen is as yet unknown. By 5'RACE with 10-nucleotide random UMIs, the cDNA was made. The output of every sequencing run exceeded 170 million TCR-beta sequences, derived from 15-18 subjects. TCRdb analysed the 5' RACE reads with MiXCR anew, one entry per CDR3 protein. The sample holds around 41,000 distinct CDR3 sequences, approximately 14% seen once. Germline V gives CDR1 MGHDK, CDR2 SYGVNS. CDR3 length: 21 amino acids. V shed 3 bases and J 0 bases; nucleotides not matched to a gene: 19. The clonotype originates from a woman aged 55-70 years with HTLV-1-associated myelopathy (HAM/TSP). Specimen: CD4+ T cells from blood. The rearrangement uses TRBV25-1 and TRBJ1-4, with 7 bases matching TRBD1. DNA of the CDR3: TGTGCCAGCAGTGACGCCAACCCCCGGGACAGATATTCTGCAACTAATGAAAAACTGTTTTTT. This translates into CASSDANPRDRYSATNEKLFF.